Listed here are 18 T cell receptor beta chains from one sample, sequenced in a study of technical replicates of blood from a few donors (dated by TCRdb to 2016 to 2017). The library was produced with the immunoSEQ multiplex PCR assay. The immuneACCESS repertoire file appears here via TCRdb, limited to in-frame rearrangements. These files lack a portion of the clones; in checked studies, under half of the deficit traces to unresolved V genes, and the cause of the others is not known. For this sample there are nearly 90,000 clones; more than 85% appear just once. 0.34% of the sample rests with the top ten. The sample was T cells isolated from PBMCs. These TCRs come from a human donor in good health.

The V and J genes are TRBV20-1 and TRBJ2-7; D gene unclear. This CDR3 region has 11 residues. Trimming pared 1 base from V and 3 bases from J, leaving 4 bases between. Germline lookup yields CDR1 DFQATT and CDR2 SNEGSKA (reference sequence). CDR3 sequence reads: CSARAFYEQYF. The CDR3 DNA is TGCAGTGCTAGAGCCTTCTACGAGCAGTACTTC.

This sequence joins TRBV11-2 and TRBJ2-7, with TRBD1 matching over 7 bases. The J segment lost 0 bases and the V segment lost 6 bases, leaving 11 bases of the junction unmatched. The CDR3 is 16 residues long. Germline lookup yields CDR1 SGHAT and CDR2 FQNNGV. The CDR3 reads CASSSRTGDLSYEQYF. The DNA for the CDR3 is TGTGCCAGCAGTTCCCGAACAGGGGATCTCTCCTACGAGCAGTACTTC. The variable domain in full, with the rest retrieved from reference TRBV11-2 and TRBJ2-7, is EAGVAQSPRYKIIEKRQSVAFWCNPISGHATLYWYQQILGQGPKLLIQFQNNGVVDDSQLPKDRFSAERLKGVDSTLKIQPAKLEDSAVYLCASSSRTGDLSYEQYFGPGTRLTVT.

This sequence joins TRBV28 and TRBJ2-1; 9 nucleotides agree with TRBD1. V trimming: 3 bases; J trimming: 6 bases; junction bases outside the gene matches: 3. The CDR3 sequence is 14 residues long. Germline V gives CDR1 MDHEN, CDR2 SYDVKM. Here the CDR3 DNA reads TGTGCCAGCAGTTTGGGACAGGGTGGCAATGAGCAGTTCTTC. Its protein product is CASSLGQGGNEQFF.

The chain has TRBV6-5 and TRBJ1-5; D not resolved. CDR3 length equals 14 residues. Germline V gene data show CDR1 as MNHEY and CDR2 as SVGAGI. Trimming took 1 base from V and 3 from J, leaving 7 bases between them. The CDR3 region has the DNA TGTGCCAGCAGTTACTATGGAGTCAATCAGCCCCAGCATTTT. Translating it yields CASSYYGVNQPQHF.

V is TRBV6-1 and J is TRBJ2-1, with TRBD1 as a possible D gene (6 bases). In germline, CDR1 is MNHNS, CDR2 SASEGT. V lost 3 bases, J lost 9 bases, and 21 bases lay in between. The CDR3 sequence is 16 residues long. In DNA, the CDR3 is TGTGCCAGCAGTGAGGATGGGGGCCGGTGGGAGATTGAGCAGTTCTTC. It codes for CASSEDGGRWEIEQFF.

The chain recombines TRBV27 with TRBJ2-2, with D perhaps TRBD1 (5 bases). The germline gives CDR1 MNHEY, CDR2 SMNVEV (reference sequence). The germline V and J ends were trimmed by 10 bases and 4 bases, with 13 bases remaining between them. This CDR3 spans 13 amino acids. The CDR3 nucleotides read TGTGCCACCCACGTGGGGCGCACCGGGGAGCTGTTTTTT. Its protein product is CATHVGRTGELFF.

The chain uses TRBV6-4 and TRBJ2-6; D call uncertain. This CDR3 contains 14 residues. V was clipped by 3 bases and J by 4 bases, with 7 bases between them. Germline values: CDR1 MRHNA, CDR2 SNTAGT. The CDR3 is CASSELWGANVLTF. CDR3 nucleotide sequence: TGTGCCAGCAGTGAGCTATGGGGGGCCAACGTCCTGACTTTC.

The rearrangement joins TRBV27 to TRBJ1-1; weak D call: TRBD1 (6 bases). The ends were cut back, 0 bases at V and 1 base at J, with 9 bases in the middle. The CDR3 runs to 15 residues. Germline assignment: CDR1 MNHEY and CDR2 SMNVEV (reference sequence). The CDR3 region has the DNA TGTGCCAGCAGTTTATCGGTCAGGGGGAACACTGAAGCTTTCTTT. It translates to CASSLSVRGNTEAFF.

This clone has a single count. The gene calls are TRBV7-2 and TRBJ2-7, with 7 positions matching TRBD1. The CDR3 has 15 residues. V shed 0 bases and J 0 bases; nucleotides not matched to a gene: 2. CDR1 is SGHTA and CDR2 is FQGNSA in the germline V gene. The CDR3 nucleotides read TGTGCCAGCAGCTTAGCTTGGGACAGCTCCTACGAGCAGTACTTC. As protein: CASSLAWDSSYEQYF.

The rearrangement joins TRBV7-9 to TRBJ1-2; TRBD1 matches at 12 bases. Germline trimming cut 2 bases from V and 7 bases from J; bases unmatched to any gene: 8. The CDR3 consists of 16 residues. Germline CDR1 and CDR2: SEHNR and FQNEAQ (reference sequence). CDR3 loop: CASSLIGDRGLGGYTF. Written as DNA, the CDR3 is TGTGCCAGCAGCTTAATTGGGGACAGGGGGCTTGGTGGCTACACCTTC.

V and J are TRBV7-9 and TRBJ2-5; TRBD2 agrees at 7 bases. The J segment lost 7 bases and the V segment lost 5 bases, leaving 7 bases of the junction unmatched. This CDR3 has 13 amino acids. Per the germline V gene, CDR1 is SEHNR and CDR2 is FQNEAQ (reference sequence). The chain's CDR3 is CASSRGSEVTQYF. The CDR3 nucleotides are TGTGCCAGCAGCCGCGGGAGCGAAGTGACCCAGTACTTC. The variable domain in full, with the rest retrieved from reference TRBV7-9 and TRBJ2-5, is DTGVSQNPRHKITKRGQNVTFRCDPISEHNRLYWYRQTLGQGPEFLTYFQNEAQLEKSRLLSDRFSAERPKGSFSTLEIQRTEQGDSAMYLCASSRGSEVTQYFGPGTRLLVL.

The chain has TRBV11-2 and TRBJ2-1, with D perhaps matching TRBD2 (6 bases). V was pared by 3 bases and J by 6 bases, with 12 bases between. The V gene's germline CDR1 is SGHAT and CDR2 FQNNGV. This CDR3 has 14 amino acids. CDR3 in amino acids: CASSFVREVNEQFF. Written as DNA, the CDR3 is TGTGCCAGCAGCTTCGTCAGGGAGGTCAATGAGCAGTTCTTC.

In DNA form, the CDR3 reads TGTGCCAGCAGCGTGACAGATTATGGCTACACCTTC. Protein: CASSVTDYGYTF. The chain is built from TRBV9 and TRBJ1-2; D possibly corresponds to TRBD1 (5 bases). The CDR3 totals 12 residues. Per the germline V gene, CDR1 is SGDLS and CDR2 is YYNGEE. Trimming took 2 bases from V and 5 from J, leaving 7 bases between them.

The chain has TRBV9 and TRBJ1-2; D is perhaps TRBD1 (6 bases). The V end lost 3 bases, the J end lost 2 bases, and 14 bases lay between the germline ends. This CDR3 spans 15 amino acids. Germline V gene data show CDR1 as SGDLS and CDR2 as YYNGEE. The CDR3 is CASSGTPGENYGYTF. CDR3 DNA sequence: TGTGCCAGCAGCGGAACCCCAGGGGAAAACTATGGCTACACCTTC.

The chain uses TRBV6-1 and TRBJ2-3; 9 bases agree with TRBD2. Germline CDR1 reads MNHNS; CDR2 reads SASEGT. The CDR3 has 17 amino acids. With V trimmed by 2 bases and J by 1 base, 7 bases remained unmatched. CDR3 in DNA: TGTGCCAGCAGTGAACTAAACCAGCGGGAGGGCACAGATACGCAGTATTTT. Translated, it gives CASSELNQREGTDTQYF.

V is TRBV9 and J is TRBJ1-1, with 7 bases that match TRBD1. With V trimmed by 3 bases and J by 4 bases, 6 bases remained unmatched. Germline V gives CDR1 SGDLS, CDR2 YYNGEE. The CDR3 length is 14 residues. DNA of the CDR3: TGTGCCAGCAGCGCTCGGCAGGGGGTCACTGAAGCTTTCTTT. It is translated as CASSARQGVTEAFF.

The chain uses TRBV5-1 and TRBJ2-1, with 16 bases fitting TRBD2. Trimming took 4 bases from V and 8 from J; bases not matched to a gene: 9. Germline-derived CDR1 and CDR2 are SGHRS and YFSETQ. The CDR3 runs 17 residues. The CDR3 DNA is TGCGCCAGCAGCACCGGGACTAGCGGGAGGGCCAGGGATGAGCAGTTCTTC. This codes for CASSTGTSGRARDEQFF.

This clone showed up just once. The V and J genes are TRBV27 and TRBJ1-2, with D possibly matching TRBD1 (5 bases). The germline V gene encodes CDR1 MNHEY and CDR2 SMNVEV (reference sequence). The germline V and J ends were trimmed by 3 bases and 0 bases, with 14 bases remaining between them. There are 16 residues in the CDR3. This chain's CDR3 is CASSFSTGEANYGYTF. The CDR3 DNA reads as TGTGCCAGCAGTTTCTCAACAGGAGAAGCTAACTATGGCTACACCTTC.